Below, 25 T cell receptor beta chains from the same sample are listed, as sequenced in a study of cytomegalovirus exposure and HLA in healthy donors (TCRdb year 2017). The library was made by the immunoSEQ multiplex PCR assay. For the multiplex PCR, a mixture combining 60 forward primers for TCR Vbeta segments and 13 reverse primers for TCR Jbeta segments was used. TCRdb limited this immuneACCESS table to in-frame rearrangements with V and J called. A share of clones is missing; checked studies link under half to unresolved V genes, and the rest is unexplained. Across this sample there are 95,000 to 100,000 clones, with around 69% seen only once. Of the sample, under 20% falls within the top ten clones. Sequenced material: PBMCs. These receptors all stem from a woman aged 55-69 years in good health and CMV-seropositive.

The chain links TRBV2 to TRBJ1-2, with D possibly TRBD1 on 6 matching bases. Deletions cut 3 bases from V and 5 bases from J, with 16 bases between. The V gene's germline CDR1 is SNHLY and CDR2 FYNNEI. The CDR3 contains 15 residues. CDR3 protein: CASSEDPADSYGYTF. CDR3 bases: TGTGCCAGCAGTGAGGACCCAGCGGACAGTTATGGCTACACCTTC.

The chain employs TRBV7-3 and TRBJ1-1; the D gene is possibly TRBD1 (5 bases). CDR3 size: 14 residues. With 5 bases removed from V and 1 base from J, the gap between germline ends came to 11 bases. From germline, CDR1 is SGHTA and CDR2 FQGTGA. The CDR3 region is CASSVQGSNTEAFF. In nucleotides, the CDR3 is TGTGCCAGCAGCGTTCAGGGTTCGAACACTGAAGCTTTCTTT.

This clone has more than one count but fewer than ten. This sequence joins TRBV6-1 and TRBJ1-5; TRBD1 matches 9 bases. The V gene end was trimmed by 6 bases and the J gene end by 4 bases; junction bases not matched to a gene: 4. The CDR3 runs 14 residues. Germline CDR1 MNHNS, CDR2 SASEGT. The DNA for the CDR3 is TGTGCCAGCAGGAGGACAGGGGATAATCAGCCCCAGCATTTT. Translated: CASRRTGDNQPQHF.

This clone was found once. Other DNA sequences in this sample translate to the same CDR3. The chain combines TRBV5-1 with TRBJ2-2; 10 bases are shared with TRBD2. CDR3 length: 17 residues. Germline V CDR1 and CDR2: SGHRS, YFSETQ. With V trimmed by 1 base and J by 8 bases, 11 bases remained unmatched. CDR3 region: CASSLLVLAGVTGELFF. CDR3 nucleotide sequence: TGCGCCAGCAGCTTGTTGGTGCTAGCGGGAGTGACTGGGGAGCTGTTTTTT. The variable domain in full, completed from reference TRBV5-1 and TRBJ2-2, reads KAGVTQTPRYLIKTRGQQVTLSCSPISGHRSVSWYQQTPGQGLQFLFEYFSETQRNKGNFPGRFSGRQFSNSRSEMNVSTLELGDSALYLCASSLLVLAGVTGELFFGEGSRLTVL.

The rearrangement links TRBV27 to TRBJ2-7; the match to TRBD2 covers 8 bases. V dropped 0 bases and J dropped 3; count of bases not matched to a gene: 7. CDR1 MNHEY and CDR2 SMNVEV come from the germline V gene (reference sequence). The CDR3 extends over 16 amino acids. Written as DNA, the CDR3 is TGTGCCAGCAGTTTATCTGGGTTTAGCGGGGACTACGAGCAGTACTTC. This sequence encodes CASSLSGFSGDYEQYF.

The gene calls are TRBV18 and TRBJ1-4; no definite D call. The CDR3 contains 13 residues. V lost 2 bases and J lost 4, with 5 bases in between. CDR1 and CDR2 (germline): KGHSH, LQKENI. DNA of the CDR3: TGTGCCAGCTCACCAGGGCTTAATGAAAAACTGTTTTTT. This translates into CASSPGLNEKLFF. Full variable domain (outside the CDR3, taken from reference TRBV18 and TRBJ1-4): NAGVMQNPRHLVRRRGQEARLRCSPMKGHSHVYWYRQLPEEGLKFMVYLQKENIIDESGMPKERFSAEFPKEGPSILRIQQVVRGDSAAYFCASSPGLNEKLFFGSGTQLSVL.

This clone has a handful of counts. J is TRBJ1-4 and V is TRBV6-5; D may be TRBD1 (6 bases). The V end was cut by 5 bases, the J end by 7 bases, with 14 bases between. The CDR3 is made up of 14 amino acids. Germline loops: CDR1 MNHEY, CDR2 SVGAGI. The CDR3 nucleotides are TGTGCCAGCAGTAAGGGGGGGGTTCGTGAAAAACTGTTTTTT. Its translation is CASSKGGVREKLFF.

The J gene is TRBJ2-7, the V gene TRBV13, with D maybe TRBD1 (5 bases). Deletions cut 4 bases from V and 2 bases from J, with 12 bases between. CDR3 length: 14 residues. The germline V gene has CDR1 PRHDT and CDR2 FYEKMQ (reference sequence). CDR3 amino acids: CASSYARAPYEQYF. The CDR3 DNA sequence: TGTGCCAGCAGCTACGCCAGGGCCCCCTACGAGCAGTACTTC.

This clone has just a few counts. This chain joins TRBV30 and TRBJ2-7, with D perhaps matching TRBD2 (7 bases). The CDR3 runs to 12 residues. Germline V CDR1 and CDR2: GTSNPN, SVGIG (reference sequence). Trimming took 5 bases from V and 6 from J, leaving 14 bases between them. The CDR3 sequence: CAWDLGGGEQYF. CDR3 DNA sequence: TGTGCCTGGGACCTAGGGGGGGGCGAGCAGTACTTC.

Turning to this clone: Sequence at one end of the junction differs from germline and may be a read error. Here the CDR3 DNA reads TGTTCCAGCAGCCAAGGACTAGAGGTTCGCACCGGGGAGCTGTTTTTT. Amino acid sequence: CSSSQGLEVRTGELFF. The V gene is TRBV7-9, the J gene TRBJ2-2; TRBD2 matches 7 bases. Per the germline V gene, CDR1 is SEHNR and CDR2 is FQNEAQ (reference sequence). The CDR3 has 16 residues.

CDR3 loop: CASKPDSSGNTIYF. The CDR3 nucleotides are TGCGCCAGCAAGCCGGACAGCTCTGGAAACACCATATATTTT. V gene TRBV10-2 combines with J gene TRBJ1-3; D possibly corresponds to TRBD1 (6 bases). The CDR3 contains 14 residues. V lost 7 bases, J lost 0 bases, and 10 bases lay in between. Germline-derived CDR1 and CDR2 are WSHSY and SAAADI.

In its sample, this clone was seen once. CDR3 in DNA: TGTGCCAGCAGTGCGGGGAGCTCCTACGAGCAGTACTTC. It codes for CASSAGSSYEQYF. This sequence joins TRBV9 and TRBJ2-7; a possible D gene is TRBD2 (6 bases). The CDR3 sequence is 13 residues long. V was clipped by 5 bases and J by 0 bases, with 9 bases between them. The germline CDR1 and CDR2 sequences are SGDLS and YYNGEE.

This clone was counted once. This chain connects TRBV5-1 to TRBJ2-1, with 9 bases lining up with TRBD2. This CDR3 has 15 residues. The V gene's germline CDR1 is SGHRS and CDR2 YFSETQ. J was trimmed by 6 bases and V by 0 bases; bases with no gene match: 4. CDR3 in amino acids: CASSLGSSGTNEQFF. CDR3 bases: TGCGCCAGCAGCTTGGGGTCTAGCGGGACCAATGAGCAGTTCTTC.

The chain joins TRBV29-1 to TRBJ2-5, with D possibly TRBD1 on 5 matching bases. V was pared by 5 bases and J by 2 bases, with 12 bases between. The CDR3 is made up of 13 amino acids. Germline CDR1 is SQVTM and CDR2 is ANQGSEA. CDR3 sequence (DNA): TGCAGCGTTACCCCCAGGGTTCAAGAGACCCAGTACTTC. This encodes CSVTPRVQETQYF. The variable domain in full, with the rest retrieved from reference TRBV29-1 and TRBJ2-5, is SAVISQKPSRDICQRGTSLTIQCQVDSQVTMMFWYRQQPGQSLTLIATANQGSEATYESGFVIDKFPISRPNLTFSTLTVSNMSPEDSSIYLCSVTPRVQETQYFGPGTRLLVL.

The chain joins TRBV6-5 to TRBJ2-5; 10 bases align to TRBD2. The CDR3 is made up of 13 amino acids. With V trimmed by 6 bases and J by 5 bases, 3 bases remained unmatched. CDR1 MNHEY and CDR2 SVGAGI come from the germline V gene. The CDR3 is CASSPGLAETQYF. The CDR3 region has the DNA TGTGCCAGCAGCCCGGGACTAGCGGAGACCCAGTACTTC.

This clone was observed once. The gene calls are TRBV7-9 and TRBJ1-3; perhaps TRBD1 as D (5 bases). The CDR3 is made up of 16 amino acids. V was cut by 1 base and J by 0 bases, with 10 bases left in between. Germline loops: CDR1 SEHNR, CDR2 FQNEAQ (reference sequence). The CDR3, as DNA: TGTGCCAGCAGCTTAGGTCGGGGGGTCTCTGGAAACACCATATATTTT. Its translation is CASSLGRGVSGNTIYF.

This rearrangement joins TRBV10-3 to TRBJ2-3; 7 bases are a match to TRBD1. Per germline, CDR1 ENHRY and CDR2 SYGVKD. J lost 4 bases, V lost 7 bases, and 5 bases had no gene match. This CDR3 contains 13 residues. The CDR3 DNA sequence: TGTGCCATCAAGGGACAGAGTTCAGATACGCAGTATTTT. Translated: CAIKGQSSDTQYF.

The chain carries TRBV7-3 and TRBJ2-2; TRBD2 is a possible D gene (5 bases). The CDR3 contains 15 residues. V lost 2 bases and J 5 bases, leaving 12 bases between the germline ends. The germline V gene has CDR1 SGHTA and CDR2 FQGTGA. The DNA of the CDR3 is TGTGCCAGCAGCTTAGGGAGCGGAGTGACCGGGGAGCTGTTTTTT. It translates to CASSLGSGVTGELFF. Together with reference TRBV7-3 and TRBJ2-2, the CDR3 gives the full variable domain: GAGVSQTPSNKVTEKGKYVELRCDPISGHTALYWYRQSLGQGPEFLIYFQGTGAADDSGLPNDRFFAVRPEGSVSTLKIQRTERGDSAVYLCASSLGSGVTGELFFGEGSRLTVL.

The rearrangement uses TRBV9 and TRBJ2-1; 12 bases are shared with TRBD2. The CDR3 consists of 17 residues. Trimming removed 2 bases from V and 1 base from J; junction bases left unmatched: 4. Germline assignment: CDR1 SGDLS and CDR2 YYNGEE. CDR3 loop: CASSVRLAGGSYNEQFF. For the CDR3, the DNA is TGTGCCAGCAGCGTGCGGCTAGCGGGAGGGTCCTACAATGAGCAGTTCTTC.

V is TRBV5-1 and J is TRBJ2-5, with 8 bases matching TRBD1. The CDR3 extends over 14 amino acids. After removal of 5 bases from V and 5 bases from J, the junction contained 8 bases not matched to a gene. Looked up from germline, CDR1 is SGHRS and CDR2 is YFSETQ. The CDR3 DNA reads as TGCGCCAGCAGATCGAGGACAGGGCGGGAGACCCAGTACTTC. It specifies CASRSRTGRETQYF. The entire variable domain, with the rest obtained from reference TRBV5-1 and TRBJ2-5, is as follows: KAGVTQTPRYLIKTRGQQVTLSCSPISGHRSVSWYQQTPGQGLQFLFEYFSETQRNKGNFPGRFSGRQFSNSRSEMNVSTLELGDSALYLCASRSRTGRETQYFGPGTRLLVL.

The chain employs TRBV14 and TRBJ2-2; a possible D gene is TRBD1 (6 bases). The CDR3 has 17 residues. V was clipped by 6 bases and J by 0 bases, with 17 bases between them. In germline, CDR1 is SGHDN, CDR2 FVKESK. DNA of the CDR3: TGTGCCAGCAGACAGGGCACTCGTGAACCGAACACCGGGGAGCTGTTTTTT. Encoded protein: CASRQGTREPNTGELFF.

The genes are TRBV19 and TRBJ1-5; D is perhaps TRBD1 (6 bases). This CDR3 contains 11 residues. CDR1 is LNHDA and CDR2 is SQIVND in the germline V gene (reference sequence). V was clipped by 7 bases and J by 11 bases, with 12 bases between them. CDR3 loop: CASTDRWSQHF. The CDR3 nucleotides are TGTGCCAGTACTGACAGGTGGTCCCAGCATTTT.

The rearrangement joins TRBV19 to TRBJ1-6; a weak D match, TRBD1 (6 bases). Trimming took 7 bases from V and 6 from J, leaving 13 bases between them. Germline assignment: CDR1 LNHDA and CDR2 SQIVND (reference sequence). This CDR3 is built from 14 residues. CDR3 DNA: TGTGCCAGTAAAGCGGGGGGCTCTAATTCACCCCTCCACTTT. Translation gives CASKAGGSNSPLHF.

This clone was seen once. The chain combines TRBV28 with TRBJ2-5; 11 bases are shared with TRBD2. The V segment lost 7 bases and the J segment 4 bases; nucleotides outside the gene matches: 8. Germline loops: CDR1 MDHEN, CDR2 SYDVKM. CDR3 length equals 15 residues. CDR3 nucleotides: TGTGCCAGCACTACCCTAGCGGGAGGACGAGAGACCCAGTACTTC. Translated: CASTTLAGGRETQYF. Variable domain in full (rest from reference TRBV28 and TRBJ2-5): DVKVTQSSRYLVKRTGEKVFLECVQDMDHENMFWYRQDPGLGLRLIYFSYDVKMKEKGDIPEGYSVSREKKERFSLILESASTNQTSMYLCASTTLAGGRETQYFGPGTRLLVL.

The chain employs TRBV2 and TRBJ1-5, with 8 nucleotides matching TRBD1. V was pared by 5 bases and J by 4 bases, with 7 bases of the junction left unmatched. CDR1 is SNHLY, CDR2 FYNNEI, per germline. The CDR3 has 15 residues. The CDR3 DNA is TGTGCCAGCAGTTTTGGACAGGGAAGAAATCAGCCCCAGCATTTT. Translated: CASSFGQGRNQPQHF.